This T cell receptor beta chain originates from a study of T cell changes during pregnancy in multiple sclerosis. This CDR3 region has 16 residues. CDR1 is SGHRS and CDR2 is YFSETQ in the germline V gene. V was shortened by 0 bases and J by 3 bases, with 16 bases between the two germline ends. Sequenced by immunoSEQ multiplex PCR; TCRdb stores in-frame clones only, minus some. The sample contains roughly 30,000 clones, roughly nine tenths of which appear only once. This material consisted of CD8+ T cells from peripheral blood mononuclear cells, taken in the first trimester of pregnancy. The TCR originated in a female donor with multiple sclerosis, enrolled in a pregnancy study. The genes are TRBV5-1 and TRBJ2-7, with TRBD2 as a possible D gene (5 bases). The CDR3 DNA follows: TGCGCCAGCAGCTTGGAGTCTATCCTACGGGGCTACGAGCAGTACTTC. Amino acid sequence: CASSLESILRGYEQYF.